The 10 T cell receptor beta chains in this list originate from one sample, sequenced in a study of T cell responses to AZD1222 COVID-19 vaccine. Assay: immunoSEQ multiplex PCR; the TCRdb copy retains only in-frame clones and omits some. The profile shows about 110,000 clones, about nine tenths of them singletons. Here the sequenced sample was peripheral blood, taken 28 days after the second AZD1222 dose. These receptors were collected from an adult who received the AZD1222 COVID-19 vaccine.

The J gene is TRBJ1-1, the V gene TRBV18; TRBD1 aligns across 7 bases. CDR3 length: 14 amino acids. The ends lost 5 bases at V and 3 bases at J; junction bases unmatched: 6. The germline V gene encodes CDR1 KGHSH and CDR2 LQKENI. In DNA form, the CDR3 reads TGTGCCAGCTCATACAGGGGTTTCGACACTGAAGCTTTCTTT. The encoded protein is CASSYRGFDTEAFF.

This chain joins TRBV6-2 or TRBV6-3 and TRBJ2-5; possible D gene TRBD1, 6 bases. Trimming took 6 bases from V and 5 from J, leaving 16 bases between them. CDR3 length equals 14 residues. Germline CDR1 is MNHEY and CDR2 is SVGEGT. DNA of the CDR3: TGTGCCAGCAGCAGGGGTTTTGTAGGGGAGACCCAGTACTTC. It specifies CASSRGFVGETQYF.

The gene calls are TRBV5-1 and TRBJ2-3; a possible D gene is TRBD2 (5 bases). The V end lost 0 bases, the J end lost 6 bases, and 11 bases lay between the germline ends. From germline, CDR1 is SGHRS and CDR2 YFSETQ. CDR3 size: 14 residues. The CDR3 sequence: CASSLGSGGDTQYF. CDR3 nucleotides: TGCGCCAGCAGCTTGGGGTCAGGCGGGGATACGCAGTATTTT.

The chain couples TRBV19 to TRBJ2-1; D may be TRBD2 (6 bases). There are 14 residues in the CDR3. Trimming took 7 bases from V and 5 from J, leaving 15 bases between them. Germline V gives CDR1 LNHDA, CDR2 SQIVND (reference sequence). CDR3 sequence: CASKLPGVHNEQFF. The CDR3 region has the DNA TGTGCCAGTAAACTTCCGGGGGTACACAATGAGCAGTTCTTC.

The rearrangement links TRBV3-1 (or the pseudogene TRBV3-2) to TRBJ1-4; possibly TRBD1 for D (5 bases). Looked up from germline, CDR1 is LGHDT and CDR2 is YNNKEL (reference sequence). This CDR3 has 16 residues. Trimming shortened V by 4 bases and J by 0 bases, and 12 bases separated the two germline ends. The CDR3, as DNA: TGTGCCAGCAGCCTGACCGGGGCCGCAACTAATGAAAAACTGTTTTTT. Amino acid sequence: CASSLTGAATNEKLFF.

The V gene is TRBV5-1, the J gene TRBJ2-3; TRBD1 or TRBD2 may be the D gene (5 bases each). Trimming shortened V by 4 bases and J by 1 base, and 13 bases separated the two germline ends. The CDR3 runs to 15 residues. Germline V gene data show CDR1 as SGHRS and CDR2 as YFSETQ. The CDR3 is CASSSREGGTDTQYF. The DNA of the CDR3 is TGCGCCAGCAGCAGTCGGGAAGGGGGCACAGATACGCAGTATTTT.

The table lists this clone with a few counts. The chain employs TRBV5-1 and TRBJ2-1, with D uncertain. Trimming shortened V by 0 bases and J by 10 bases, and 11 bases separated the two germline ends. The V gene's germline CDR1 is SGHRS and CDR2 YFSETQ. The CDR3 has 13 residues. This chain's CDR3 is CASSLVGQPEQFF. The CDR3 region has the DNA TGCGCCAGCAGCTTGGTAGGGCAGCCCGAGCAGTTCTTC.

This clone was observed a few times. The CDR3 sequence is CASSQNSPLVDPEYF. CDR3 in DNA: TGTGCCAGCAGCCAAAATTCCCCTCTAGTCGATCCTGAGTACTTC. This chain uses TRBV14 with TRBJ2-7; no clear D. V was trimmed by 2 bases and J by 11 bases, leaving 22 bases between them. The CDR3 sequence is 15 residues long. CDR1 is SGHDN, CDR2 FVKESK, per germline.

The rearrangement joins TRBV14 to TRBJ2-1; TRBD2 agrees at 10 bases. CDR1 is SGHDN, CDR2 FVKESK, per germline. V trimming: 5 bases; J trimming: 5 bases; junction bases outside the gene matches: 6. This CDR3 has 15 residues. DNA of the CDR3: TGTGCCAGCAGCTTCGTAGCGGGGGGTCACAATGAGCAGTTCTTC. Its translation: CASSFVAGGHNEQFF.

This clone was recorded a few times. The chain combines TRBV19 with TRBJ2-3, with D perhaps matching TRBD1 (5 bases). From germline, CDR1 is LNHDA and CDR2 SQIVND (reference sequence). Trimming took 7 bases from V and 0 from J, leaving 14 bases between them. This CDR3 region has 15 residues. CDR3 DNA: TGTGCCAGTAACGACTGGGGCAGAAGCACAGATACGCAGTATTTT. It translates to CASNDWGRSTDTQYF.